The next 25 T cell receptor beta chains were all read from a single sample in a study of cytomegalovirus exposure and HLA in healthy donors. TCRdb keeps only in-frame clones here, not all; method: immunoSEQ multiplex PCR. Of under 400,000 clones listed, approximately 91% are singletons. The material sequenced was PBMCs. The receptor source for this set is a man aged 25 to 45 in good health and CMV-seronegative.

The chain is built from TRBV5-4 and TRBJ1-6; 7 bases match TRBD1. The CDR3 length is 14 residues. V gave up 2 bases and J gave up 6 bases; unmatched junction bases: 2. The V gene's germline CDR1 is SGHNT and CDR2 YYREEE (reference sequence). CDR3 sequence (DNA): TGTGCCAGCAGCTTCCGGGACAGTAATTCACCCCTCCACTTT. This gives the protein CASSFRDSNSPLHF.

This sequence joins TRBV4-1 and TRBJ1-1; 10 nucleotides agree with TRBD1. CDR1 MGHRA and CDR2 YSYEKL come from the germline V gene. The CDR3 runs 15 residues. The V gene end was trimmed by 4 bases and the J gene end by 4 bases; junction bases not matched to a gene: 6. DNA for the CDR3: TGCGCCAGCAGCCCGGGACAGGGGTTGGGCACTGAAGCTTTCTTT. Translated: CASSPGQGLGTEAFF.

CDR3 DNA sequence: TGTGCCAGCAGCGCCCTCTCGGGGCTTAGACAGGGTAGCACAGATACGCAGTATTTT. Translating it yields CASSALSGLRQGSTDTQYF. The V gene is TRBV7-9, the J gene TRBJ2-3, with 7 positions matching TRBD1. V lost 5 bases and J lost 0; bases outside the gene matches: 17. The germline CDR1 and CDR2 sequences are SEHNR and FQNEAQ (reference sequence). The CDR3 consists of 19 residues. The full variable domain, its missing parts supplied by reference TRBV7-9 and TRBJ2-3, is DTGVSQNPRHKITKRGQNVTFRCDPISEHNRLYWYRQTLGQGPEFLTYFQNEAQLEKSRLLSDRFSAERPKGSFSTLEIQRTEQGDSAMYLCASSALSGLRQGSTDTQYFGPGTRLTVL.

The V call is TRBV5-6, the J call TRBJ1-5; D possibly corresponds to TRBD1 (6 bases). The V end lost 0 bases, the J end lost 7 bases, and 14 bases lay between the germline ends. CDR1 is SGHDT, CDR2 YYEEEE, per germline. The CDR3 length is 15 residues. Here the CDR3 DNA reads TGTGCCAGCAGCTTGGGCAGGGGAATAGTACAGCCCCAGCATTTT. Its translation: CASSLGRGIVQPQHF.

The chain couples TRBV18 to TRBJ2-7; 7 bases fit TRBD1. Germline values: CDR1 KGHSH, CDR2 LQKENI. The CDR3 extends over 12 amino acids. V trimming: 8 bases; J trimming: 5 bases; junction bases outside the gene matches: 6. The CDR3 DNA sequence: TGTGCCAGCACCGGGACAGAAAACGAGCAGTACTTC. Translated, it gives CASTGTENEQYF.

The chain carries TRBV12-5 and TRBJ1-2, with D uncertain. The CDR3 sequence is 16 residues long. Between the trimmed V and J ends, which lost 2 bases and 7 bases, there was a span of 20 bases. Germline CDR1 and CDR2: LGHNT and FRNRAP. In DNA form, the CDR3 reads TGTGCTAGTGGTTTGCCCCCGGAGGGAGAGTTATTTGGCTACACCTTC. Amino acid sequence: CASGLPPEGELFGYTF.

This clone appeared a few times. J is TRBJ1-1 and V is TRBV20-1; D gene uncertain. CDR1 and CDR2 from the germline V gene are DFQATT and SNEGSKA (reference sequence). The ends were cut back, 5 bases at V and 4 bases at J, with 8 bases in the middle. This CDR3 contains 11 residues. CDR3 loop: CSARGVTEAFF. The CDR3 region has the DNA TGCAGTGCTCGGGGAGTCACTGAAGCTTTCTTT.

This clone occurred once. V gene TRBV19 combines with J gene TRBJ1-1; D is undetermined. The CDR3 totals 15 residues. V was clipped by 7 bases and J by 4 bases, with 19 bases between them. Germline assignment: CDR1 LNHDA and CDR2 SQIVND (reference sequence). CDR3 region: CASKSTTRSATEAFF. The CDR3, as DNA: TGTGCCAGTAAGTCCACGACCCGGAGTGCCACTGAAGCTTTCTTT.

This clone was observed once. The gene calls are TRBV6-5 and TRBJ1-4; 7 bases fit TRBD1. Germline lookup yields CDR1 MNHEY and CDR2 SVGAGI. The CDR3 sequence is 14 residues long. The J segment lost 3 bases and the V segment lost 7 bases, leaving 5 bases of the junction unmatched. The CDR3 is CASNRQGANEKLFF. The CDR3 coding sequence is TGTGCCAGCAACCGACAGGGAGCTAATGAAAAACTGTTTTTT.

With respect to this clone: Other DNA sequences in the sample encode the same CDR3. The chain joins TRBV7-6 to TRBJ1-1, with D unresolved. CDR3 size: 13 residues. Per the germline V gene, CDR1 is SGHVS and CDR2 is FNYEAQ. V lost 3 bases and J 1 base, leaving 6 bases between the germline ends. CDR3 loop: CASSLSGNTEAFF. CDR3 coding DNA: TGTGCCAGCAGCTTGTCAGGGAACACTGAAGCTTTCTTT.

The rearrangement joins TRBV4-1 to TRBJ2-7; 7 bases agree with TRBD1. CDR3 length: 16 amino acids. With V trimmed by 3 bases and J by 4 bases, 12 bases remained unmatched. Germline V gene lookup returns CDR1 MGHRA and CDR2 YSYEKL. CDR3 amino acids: CASSHTQGVGMYEQYF. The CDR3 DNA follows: TGCGCCAGCAGCCACACCCAGGGGGTCGGCATGTACGAGCAGTACTTC.

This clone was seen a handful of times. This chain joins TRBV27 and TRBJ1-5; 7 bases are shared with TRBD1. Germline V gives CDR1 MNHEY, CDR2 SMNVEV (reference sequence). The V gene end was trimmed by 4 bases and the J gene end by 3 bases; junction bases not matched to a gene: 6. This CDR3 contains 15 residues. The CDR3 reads CASSSFDRANQPQHF. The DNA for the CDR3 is TGTGCCAGCAGTTCCTTCGACAGGGCCAATCAGCCCCAGCATTTT.

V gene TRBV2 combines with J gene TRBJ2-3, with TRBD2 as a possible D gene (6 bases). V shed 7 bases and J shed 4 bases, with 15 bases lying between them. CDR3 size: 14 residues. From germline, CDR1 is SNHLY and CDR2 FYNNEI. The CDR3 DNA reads TGTGCCAGCACGGAGGGGAGCTACCCAGATACGCAGTATTTT. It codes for CASTEGSYPDTQYF.

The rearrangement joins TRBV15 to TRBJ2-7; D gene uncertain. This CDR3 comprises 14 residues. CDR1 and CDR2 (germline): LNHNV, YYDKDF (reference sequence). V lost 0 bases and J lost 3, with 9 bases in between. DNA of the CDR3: TGTGCCACCAGCAGAGATTTACAGAACTACGAGCAGTACTTC. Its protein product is CATSRDLQNYEQYF.

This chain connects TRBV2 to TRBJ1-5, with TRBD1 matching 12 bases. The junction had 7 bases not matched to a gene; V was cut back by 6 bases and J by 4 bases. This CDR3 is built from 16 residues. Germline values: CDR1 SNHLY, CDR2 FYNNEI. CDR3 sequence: CASRVLGQGANQPQHF. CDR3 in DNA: TGTGCCAGCAGAGTACTGGGACAGGGGGCAAATCAGCCCCAGCATTTT.

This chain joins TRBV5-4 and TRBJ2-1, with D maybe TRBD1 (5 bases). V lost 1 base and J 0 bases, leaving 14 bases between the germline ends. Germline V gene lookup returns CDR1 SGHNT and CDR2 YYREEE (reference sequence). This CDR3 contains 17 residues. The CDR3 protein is CASSLSRTSFSYNEQFF. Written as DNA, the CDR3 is TGTGCCAGCAGCTTGTCCCGGACAAGTTTCTCCTACAATGAGCAGTTCTTC.

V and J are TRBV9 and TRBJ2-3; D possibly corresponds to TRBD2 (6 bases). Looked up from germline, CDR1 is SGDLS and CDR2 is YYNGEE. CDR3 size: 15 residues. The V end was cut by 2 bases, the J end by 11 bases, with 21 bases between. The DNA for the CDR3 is TGTGCCAGCAGCGTTTCAGCGGGCCGCAATGAAGGGCAGTATTTT. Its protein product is CASSVSAGRNEGQYF.

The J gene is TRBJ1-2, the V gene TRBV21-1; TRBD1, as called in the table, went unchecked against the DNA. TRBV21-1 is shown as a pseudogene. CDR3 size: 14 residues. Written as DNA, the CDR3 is TGTGCCAGCAGCCCCCAGGGCGCTAACTATGGCTACACCTTC. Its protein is CASSPQGANYGYTF.

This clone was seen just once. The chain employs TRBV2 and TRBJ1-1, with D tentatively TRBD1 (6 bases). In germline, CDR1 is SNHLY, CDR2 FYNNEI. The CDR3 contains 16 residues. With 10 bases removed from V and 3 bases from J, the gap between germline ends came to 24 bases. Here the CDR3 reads CATNPGTGLGDTEAFF. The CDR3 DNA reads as TGTGCCACCAATCCAGGAACAGGGCTGGGCGACACTGAAGCTTTCTTT. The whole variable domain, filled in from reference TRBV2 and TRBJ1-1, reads EPEVTQTPSHQVTQMGQEVILRCVPISNHLYFYWYRQILGQKVEFLVSFYNNEISEKSEIFDDQFSVERPDGSNFTLKIRSTKLEDSAMYFCATNPGTGLGDTEAFFGQGTRLTVV.

Written as DNA, the CDR3 is TGTGCCAGCAGCTTAGTCCAGGCCGGCGGCTACACCTTC. Protein product: CASSLVQAGGYTF. This chain joins TRBV7-9 and TRBJ1-2; D is ambiguous. The CDR3 is 13 amino acids. Per germline, CDR1 SEHNR and CDR2 FQNEAQ (reference sequence). The V end lost 1 base, the J end lost 8 bases, and 11 bases lay between the germline ends. Full variable domain (missing parts from reference TRBV7-9 and TRBJ1-2): DTGVSQNPRHKITKRGQNVTFRCDPISEHNRLYWYRQTLGQGPEFLTYFQNEAQLEKSRLLSDRFSAERPKGSFSTLEIQRTEQGDSAMYLCASSLVQAGGYTFGSGTRLTVV.

CDR3 nucleotides: TGCGCCAGCAGCCAAGGGGCGGGGGCCGGGATCTACGAGCAGTACTTC. Its protein product is CASSQGAGAGIYEQYF. The chain couples TRBV4-3 to TRBJ2-7, with D perhaps matching TRBD2 (7 bases). The CDR3 is made up of 16 amino acids. Trimming took off 1 base at V and 3 bases at J, with 16 bases between the two ends. The germline gives CDR1 LGHNA, CDR2 YSLEER.

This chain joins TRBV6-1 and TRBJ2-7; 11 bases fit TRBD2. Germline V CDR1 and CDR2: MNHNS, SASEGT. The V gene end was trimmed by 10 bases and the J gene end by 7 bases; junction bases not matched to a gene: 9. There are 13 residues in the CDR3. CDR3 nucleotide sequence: TGTGCCACCCATACTAGCGGGGGATGGGAGCAGTACTTC. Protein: CATHTSGGWEQYF.

The CDR3: CASNPRAGANVLTF. For the CDR3, the DNA is TGTGCCAGCAACCCCAGGGCGGGGGCCAACGTCCTGACTTTC. The rearrangement joins TRBV6-6 to TRBJ2-6, with D perhaps matching TRBD1 (5 bases). The V and J ends lost 7 bases and 4 bases respectively, with 11 bases between them. The CDR3 spans 14 residues. From germline, CDR1 is MNHNY and CDR2 SVGAGI (reference sequence).

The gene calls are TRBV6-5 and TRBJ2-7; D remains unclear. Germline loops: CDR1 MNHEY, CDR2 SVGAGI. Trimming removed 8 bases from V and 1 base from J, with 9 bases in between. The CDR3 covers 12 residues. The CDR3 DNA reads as TGTGCCAGCGGTCACACGTCCTACGAGCAGTACTTC. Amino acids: CASGHTSYEQYF.

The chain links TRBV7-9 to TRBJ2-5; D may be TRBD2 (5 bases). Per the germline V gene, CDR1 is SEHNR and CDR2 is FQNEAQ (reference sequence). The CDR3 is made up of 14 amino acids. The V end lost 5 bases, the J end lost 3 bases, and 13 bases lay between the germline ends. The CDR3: CASSPRGVEETQYF. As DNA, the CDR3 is TGTGCCAGCAGCCCCCGGGGAGTTGAAGAGACCCAGTACTTC.